This is a list of T cell receptor beta chains from one sample in a study of radiation and T cells in renal cell carcinoma. Clones were sequenced by immunoSEQ multiplex PCR, and TCRdb holds only the in-frame ones, with some missing. The repertoire consists of just over 150,000 clones, with roughly 89% occurring once and the leading ten covering 10% to 15%. This sample comprised blood, obtained from a patient whose treatment included radiotherapy and nephrectomy. These receptors originate from a woman in her 50s with renal cell carcinoma. Each CDR3 is given with its conserved first and last residue. Each record gives: clone size, V gene, D gene, CDR3 length, J gene, CDR3 protein, CDR3 DNA. A D gene is named only where the DNA matches it firmly. Some rows mark clone size as missing; the rest say once, few, many or name a class of expanded clone.

clone size: -
V gene: TRBV2
D gene: -
CDR3 length: 14
J gene: TRBJ2-1
CDR3 protein: CASSGDLVNNEQFF
CDR3 DNA: TGTGCCAGCAGTGGAGATTTAGTTAACAATGAGCAGTTCTTC

clone size: -
V gene: TRBV11-2
D gene: TRBD2
CDR3 length: 16
J gene: TRBJ2-5
CDR3 protein: CASSAGLAGAQETQYF
CDR3 DNA: TGTGCCAGCAGCGCCGGACTAGCGGGGGCCCAAGAGACCCAGTACTTC

clone size: -
V gene: TRBV6-1
D gene: TRBD1
CDR3 length: 14
J gene: TRBJ1-5
CDR3 protein: CASNGQVDNQPQHF
CDR3 DNA: TGTGCCAGCAATGGACAGGTCGACAATCAGCCCCAGCATTTT

clone size: once
V gene: TRBV9
D gene: TRBD2
CDR3 length: 16
J gene: TRBJ2-1
CDR3 protein: CASSVGSLAGSDEQFF
CDR3 DNA: TGTGCCAGCAGCGTAGGTAGTCTAGCGGGGAGCGATGAGCAGTTCTTC

clone size: -
V gene: TRBV5-6
D gene: -
CDR3 length: 16
J gene: TRBJ2-5
CDR3 protein: CASSLGALFPQETQYF
CDR3 DNA: TGTGCCAGCAGCTTGGGGGCCCTCTTCCCTCAAGAGACCCAGTACTTC

clone size: once
V gene: TRBV2
D gene: TRBD1
CDR3 length: 15
J gene: TRBJ2-7
CDR3 protein: CASSDGQGGSYEQYF
CDR3 DNA: TGTGCCAGCAGCGATGGACAGGGCGGCTCCTACGAGCAGTACTTC

clone size: -
V gene: TRBV5-4
D gene: -
CDR3 length: 14
J gene: TRBJ2-5
CDR3 protein: CASSLVGGQETQYF
CDR3 DNA: TGTGCCAGCAGCCTGGTAGGGGGGCAGGAGACCCAGTACTTC

clone size: -
V gene: TRBV30
D gene: TRBD2
CDR3 length: 15
J gene: TRBJ2-3
CDR3 protein: CAWSAGRGMGDTQYF
CDR3 DNA: TGTGCCTGGAGTGCGGGGCGGGGGATGGGAGATACGCAGTATTTT

clone size: few
V gene: TRBV6-1
D gene: TRBD2
CDR3 length: 15
J gene: TRBJ2-2
CDR3 protein: CASSATSGGIGELFF
CDR3 DNA: TGTGCCAGCAGTGCTACTAGCGGGGGGATCGGGGAGCTGTTTTTT

clone size: -
V gene: TRBV27
D gene: -
CDR3 length: 15
J gene: TRBJ2-1
CDR3 protein: CASRPWGTDYNEQFF
CDR3 DNA: TGTGCCAGCAGGCCTTGGGGGACGGACTACAATGAGCAGTTCTTC

clone size: -
V gene: TRBV6-6
D gene: -
CDR3 length: 14
J gene: TRBJ1-2
CDR3 protein: CASSPILANYGYTF
CDR3 DNA: TGTGCCAGCAGTCCCATCTTAGCTAACTATGGCTACACCTTC

clone size: once
V gene: TRBV7-9
D gene: TRBD1
CDR3 length: 15
J gene: TRBJ1-4
CDR3 protein: CASSFGQGRGEKLFF
CDR3 DNA: TGTGCCAGCAGCTTCGGACAGGGGCGCGGTGAAAAACTGTTTTTT

clone size: few
V gene: TRBV30
D gene: -
CDR3 length: 15
J gene: TRBJ1-1
CDR3 protein: CAWTSPTGRLTEAFF
CDR3 DNA: TGTGCCTGGACCTCCCCGACAGGACGACTCACTGAAGCTTTCTTT

clone size: -
V gene: TRBV4-2
D gene: -
CDR3 length: 14
J gene: TRBJ1-4
CDR3 protein: CASSQGSPNEKLFF
CDR3 DNA: TGTGCCAGCAGCCAAGGAAGCCCTAATGAAAAACTGTTTTTT

clone size: -
V gene: TRBV5-1
D gene: TRBD1
CDR3 length: 14
J gene: TRBJ2-5
CDR3 protein: CASSLDRGQETQYF
CDR3 DNA: TGCGCCAGCAGCTTGGACAGGGGCCAAGAGACCCAGTACTTC

clone size: -
V gene: TRBV6-6
D gene: -
CDR3 length: 15
J gene: TRBJ1-5
CDR3 protein: CASSTPMYSNQPQHF
CDR3 DNA: TGTGCCAGCAGTACCCCGATGTATAGCAATCAGCCCCAGCATTTT

clone size: -
V gene: TRBV19
D gene: TRBD1
CDR3 length: 15
J gene: TRBJ2-3
CDR3 protein: CASSIWQGVGDTQYF
CDR3 DNA: TGTGCCAGTAGTATCTGGCAGGGGGTCGGAGATACGCAGTATTTT

clone size: once
V gene: TRBV6-6
D gene: -
CDR3 length: 14
J gene: TRBJ1-6
CDR3 protein: CASSSRVRDSPLHF
CDR3 DNA: TGTGCCAGCAGTTCCAGGGTGCGAGATTCACCCCTCCACTTT

clone size: once
V gene: TRBV13
D gene: -
CDR3 length: 17
J gene: TRBJ2-1
CDR3 protein: CASSLARGRVMYNEQFF
CDR3 DNA: TGTGCCAGCAGCTTAGCTCGGGGCAGGGTAATGTACAATGAGCAGTTCTTC

clone size: -
V gene: TRBV9
D gene: -
CDR3 length: 13
J gene: TRBJ1-3
CDR3 protein: CASSVDRVDTIYF
CDR3 DNA: TGTGCCAGCAGCGTTGATCGCGTGGACACCATATATTTT

clone size: -
V gene: TRBV11-2
D gene: TRBD1
CDR3 length: 12
J gene: TRBJ2-7
CDR3 protein: CASSLSGGAGYF
CDR3 DNA: TGTGCCAGCAGCTTGTCAGGGGGCGCGGGGTACTTC

clone size: -
V gene: TRBV13
D gene: TRBD2
CDR3 length: 18
J gene: TRBJ2-1
CDR3 protein: CASSFRGPASGGRNEQFF
CDR3 DNA: TGTGCCAGCAGCTTCCGGGGGCCGGCTAGCGGGGGTCGGAATGAGCAGTTCTTC

clone size: -
V gene: TRBV12-2
D gene: -
CDR3 length: 16
J gene: TRBJ1-3
CDR3 protein: CASHPGTGTSGNTIYF
CDR3 DNA: TGTGCAAGTCACCCCGGGACAGGGACATCAGGAAACACCATATATTTT

clone size: -
V gene: TRBV6-5
D gene: -
CDR3 length: 15
J gene: TRBJ1-2
CDR3 protein: CASSYSGVNNYGYTF
CDR3 DNA: TGTGCCAGCAGTTACTCCGGGGTGAATAACTATGGCTACACCTTC

clone size: -
V gene: TRBV7-7
D gene: TRBD1
CDR3 length: 15
J gene: TRBJ2-5
CDR3 protein: CASSRRQGAQETQYF
CDR3 DNA: TGTGCTAGCAGCCGGAGACAGGGGGCGCAGGAGACCCAGTACTTC

clone size: -
V gene: TRBV19
D gene: -
CDR3 length: 11
J gene: TRBJ1-2
CDR3 protein: CASSMRDGYTF
CDR3 DNA: TGTGCCAGTAGTATGAGGGATGGCTACACCTTC

clone size: -
V gene: TRBV7-5
D gene: -
CDR3 length: 14
J gene: TRBJ1-3
CDR3 protein: CARSLQGCGNTIYF
CDR3 DNA: TGTGCCAGAAGCTTACAGGGCTGTGGAAACACCATATATTTT

clone size: few
V gene: TRBV9
D gene: TRBD2
CDR3 length: 15
J gene: TRBJ2-2
CDR3 protein: CASSGVAGNTGELFF
CDR3 DNA: TGTGCCAGCAGCGGGGTAGCGGGTAACACCGGGGAGCTGTTTTTT

clone size: -
V gene: TRBV19
D gene: TRBD2
CDR3 length: 14
J gene: TRBJ2-7
CDR3 protein: CASSPERGGYEQYF
CDR3 DNA: TGTGCCAGTAGTCCTGAGCGGGGAGGCTACGAGCAGTACTTC

clone size: -
V gene: TRBV6-5
D gene: -
CDR3 length: 14
J gene: TRBJ2-3
CDR3 protein: CASNFGGSTDTQYF
CDR3 DNA: TGTGCCAGCAATTTTGGGGGTAGCACAGATACGCAGTATTTT

clone size: -
V gene: TRBV2
D gene: -
CDR3 length: 18
J gene: TRBJ2-6
CDR3 protein: CASSARRARFTGANVLTF
CDR3 DNA: TGTGCCAGCAGTGCCCGCCGGGCGCGATTCACTGGGGCCAACGTCCTGACTTTC

clone size: -
V gene: TRBV7-9
D gene: TRBD2
CDR3 length: 19
J gene: TRBJ2-5
CDR3 protein: CASSLGVSGGLGYQETQYF
CDR3 DNA: TGTGCCAGCAGCTTAGGGGTTAGCGGGGGCCTGGGGTACCAAGAGACCCAGTACTTC

clone size: -
V gene: TRBV6-5
D gene: -
CDR3 length: 15
J gene: TRBJ1-5
CDR3 protein: CASRQGYASNQPQHF
CDR3 DNA: TGTGCCAGCAGACAGGGCTACGCTAGCAATCAGCCCCAGCATTTT

clone size: -
V gene: TRBV4-1
D gene: -
CDR3 length: 18
J gene: TRBJ1-1
CDR3 protein: CASSHPGGALRGNTEAFF
CDR3 DNA: TGCGCCAGCAGCCACCCCGGAGGGGCACTCCGTGGGAACACTGAAGCTTTCTTT

clone size: -
V gene: TRBV29-1
D gene: -
CDR3 length: 12
J gene: TRBJ2-1
CDR3 protein: CSARPWGNEQFF
CDR3 DNA: TGCAGCGCTCGCCCCTGGGGTAATGAGCAGTTCTTC

clone size: -
V gene: TRBV6-6
D gene: -
CDR3 length: 13
J gene: TRBJ1-2
CDR3 protein: CASSYSRENGYTF
CDR3 DNA: TGTGCCAGCAGTTACTCGCGGGAGAATGGCTACACCTTC

clone size: -
V gene: TRBV7-9
D gene: TRBD2
CDR3 length: 14
J gene: TRBJ2-2
CDR3 protein: CASALAANTGELFF
CDR3 DNA: TGTGCCAGCGCACTAGCGGCGAACACCGGGGAGCTGTTTTTT

clone size: -
V gene: TRBV14
D gene: TRBD1
CDR3 length: 15
J gene: TRBJ1-3
CDR3 protein: CASSQTRGLGNTIYF
CDR3 DNA: TGTGCCAGCAGCCAGACGAGGGGGCTTGGAAACACCATATATTTT

clone size: -
V gene: TRBV9
D gene: -
CDR3 length: 16
J gene: TRBJ2-2
CDR3 protein: CASSGPGGRNTGELFF
CDR3 DNA: TGTGCCAGCTCCGGCCCGGGGGGCCGTAACACCGGGGAGCTGTTTTTT

clone size: -
V gene: TRBV18
D gene: -
CDR3 length: 16
J gene: TRBJ1-5
CDR3 protein: CASSLRTVNSNQPQHF
CDR3 DNA: TGTGCCAGCTCACTGAGGACGGTGAATAGCAATCAGCCCCAGCATTTT

clone size: -
V gene: TRBV5-4
D gene: -
CDR3 length: 14
J gene: TRBJ1-3
CDR3 protein: CASSLRGYGNTIYF
CDR3 DNA: TGTGCCAGCAGCTTAAGAGGGTATGGAAACACCATATATTTT

clone size: -
V gene: TRBV9
D gene: TRBD2
CDR3 length: 16
J gene: TRBJ2-3
CDR3 protein: CASSPVLAGGTDTQYF
CDR3 DNA: TGTGCCAGCAGCCCCGTCCTAGCGGGGGGCACAGATACGCAGTATTTT

clone size: -
V gene: TRBV10-1
D gene: TRBD2
CDR3 length: 18
J gene: TRBJ2-1
CDR3 protein: CASSEPLLAGKKGNEQFF
CDR3 DNA: TGCGCCAGCAGTGAGCCGTTGCTAGCGGGGAAGAAAGGCAATGAGCAGTTCTTC

clone size: -
V gene: TRBV9
D gene: -
CDR3 length: 13
J gene: TRBJ1-1
CDR3 protein: CASSVVTNTEAFF
CDR3 DNA: TGTGCCAGCAGCGTAGTGACGAACACTGAAGCTTTCTTT

clone size: few
V gene: TRBV13
D gene: -
CDR3 length: 13
J gene: TRBJ1-5
CDR3 protein: CASSRGSNQPQHF
CDR3 DNA: TGTGCCAGCAGCCGCGGTAGCAATCAGCCCCAGCATTTT

clone size: -
V gene: TRBV18
D gene: -
CDR3 length: 13
J gene: TRBJ1-5
CDR3 protein: CASSEGSNQPQHF
CDR3 DNA: TGTGCCAGCTCAGAGGGTAGCAATCAGCCCCAGCATTTT

clone size: -
V gene: TRBV29-1
D gene: -
CDR3 length: 14
J gene: TRBJ2-1
CDR3 protein: CSVVGQLLYNEQFF
CDR3 DNA: TGCAGCGTTGTAGGTCAGCTGCTCTACAATGAGCAGTTCTTC

clone size: -
V gene: TRBV9
D gene: TRBD1
CDR3 length: 15
J gene: TRBJ2-3
CDR3 protein: CASSGLTGGTDTQYF
CDR3 DNA: TGTGCCAGCAGCGGACTGACAGGGGGCACAGATACGCAGTATTTT

clone size: -
V gene: TRBV5-8
D gene: -
CDR3 length: 13
J gene: TRBJ1-1
CDR3 protein: CASNLVQNTEAFF
CDR3 DNA: TGTGCCAGCAACCTTGTCCAAAACACTGAAGCTTTCTTT

clone size: -
V gene: TRBV19
D gene: -
CDR3 length: 13
J gene: TRBJ1-2
CDR3 protein: CASRSEVGYGYTF
CDR3 DNA: TGTGCCAGTAGGAGCGAAGTTGGCTATGGCTACACCTTC

clone size: -
V gene: TRBV6-5
D gene: -
CDR3 length: 12
J gene: TRBJ1-2
CDR3 protein: CASSYSGYGYTF
CDR3 DNA: TGTGCCAGCAGTTACTCTGGTTACGGCTACACCTTC

clone size: -
V gene: TRBV7-3
D gene: TRBD2
CDR3 length: 15
J gene: TRBJ2-1
CDR3 protein: CASSLMAGGWNEQFF
CDR3 DNA: TGTGCCAGCAGCTTAATGGCGGGGGGCTGGAATGAGCAGTTCTTC

clone size: once
V gene: TRBV7-9
D gene: -
CDR3 length: 13
J gene: TRBJ2-3
CDR3 protein: CASSSLSGDTQYF
CDR3 DNA: TGTGCCAGCAGCTCGTTATCCGGGGATACGCAGTATTTT

clone size: -
V gene: TRBV29-1
D gene: TRBD1
CDR3 length: 11
J gene: TRBJ1-2
CDR3 protein: CSAGGGYGYTF
CDR3 DNA: TGCAGCGCAGGGGGCGGGTATGGCTACACCTTC